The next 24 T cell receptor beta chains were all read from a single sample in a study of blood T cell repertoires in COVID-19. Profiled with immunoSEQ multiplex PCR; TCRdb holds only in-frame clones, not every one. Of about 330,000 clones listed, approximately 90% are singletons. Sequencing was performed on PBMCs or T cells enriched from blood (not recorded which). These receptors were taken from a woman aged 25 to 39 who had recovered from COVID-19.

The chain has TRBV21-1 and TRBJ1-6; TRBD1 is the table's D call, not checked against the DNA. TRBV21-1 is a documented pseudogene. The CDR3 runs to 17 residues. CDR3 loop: CASNEEDSESYNSPLHF. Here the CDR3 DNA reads TGTGCCAGCAACGAAGAGGACAGTGAGTCCTATAATTCACCCCTCCACTTT.

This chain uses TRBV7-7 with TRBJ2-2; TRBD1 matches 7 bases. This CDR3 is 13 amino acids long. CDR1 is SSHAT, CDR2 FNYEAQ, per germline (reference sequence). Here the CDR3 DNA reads TGTGCTGCTGGGACAGCGAACACCGGGGAGCTGTTTTTT. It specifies CAAGTANTGELFF.

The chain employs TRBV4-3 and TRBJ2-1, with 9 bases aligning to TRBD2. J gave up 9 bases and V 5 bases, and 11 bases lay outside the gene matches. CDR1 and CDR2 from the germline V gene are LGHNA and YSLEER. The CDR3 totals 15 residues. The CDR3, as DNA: TGCGCCAGCAGCAATAGCGGGGGCCCCCCGCTTGAGCAGTTCTTC. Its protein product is CASSNSGGPPLEQFF.

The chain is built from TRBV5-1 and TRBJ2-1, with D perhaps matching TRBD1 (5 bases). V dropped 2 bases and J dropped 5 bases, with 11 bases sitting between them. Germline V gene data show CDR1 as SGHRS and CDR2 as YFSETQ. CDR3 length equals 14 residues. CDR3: CASSFTGPNNEQFF. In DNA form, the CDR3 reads TGCGCCAGCAGCTTTACAGGACCCAACAATGAGCAGTTCTTC.

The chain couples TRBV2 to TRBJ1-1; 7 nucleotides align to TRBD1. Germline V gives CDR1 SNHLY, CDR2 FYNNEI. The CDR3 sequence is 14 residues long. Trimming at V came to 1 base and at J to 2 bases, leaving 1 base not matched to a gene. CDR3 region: CASSEGDRNTEAFF. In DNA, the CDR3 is TGTGCCAGCAGTGAAGGGGACAGAAACACTGAAGCTTTCTTT.

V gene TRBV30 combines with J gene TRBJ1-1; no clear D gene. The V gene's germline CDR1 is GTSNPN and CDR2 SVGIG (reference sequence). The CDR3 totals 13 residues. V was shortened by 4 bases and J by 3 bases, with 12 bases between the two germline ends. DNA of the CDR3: TGTGCCTGGAAGGTGGGCTTCGACACTGAAGCTTTCTTT. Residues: CAWKVGFDTEAFF.

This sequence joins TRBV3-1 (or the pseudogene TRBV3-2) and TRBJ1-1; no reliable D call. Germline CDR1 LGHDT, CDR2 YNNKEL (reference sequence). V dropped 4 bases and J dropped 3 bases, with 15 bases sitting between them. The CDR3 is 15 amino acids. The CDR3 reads CASSPGPGRDTEAFF. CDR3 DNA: TGTGCCAGCAGCCCGGGTCCCGGTCGGGACACTGAAGCTTTCTTT.

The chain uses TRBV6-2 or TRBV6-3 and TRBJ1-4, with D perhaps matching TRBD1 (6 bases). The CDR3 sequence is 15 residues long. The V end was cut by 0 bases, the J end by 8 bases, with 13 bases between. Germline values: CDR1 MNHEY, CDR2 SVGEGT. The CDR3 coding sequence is TGTGCCAGCAGTTACTCAACAGGGCCTAGGGAAAAACTGTTTTTT. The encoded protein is CASSYSTGPREKLFF.

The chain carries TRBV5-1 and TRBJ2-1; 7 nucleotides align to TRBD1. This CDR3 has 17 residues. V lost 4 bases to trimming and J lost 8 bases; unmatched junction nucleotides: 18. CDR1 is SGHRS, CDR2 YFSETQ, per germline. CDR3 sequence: CASSPAKGARNYDEQFF. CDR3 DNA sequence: TGCGCCAGCAGCCCAGCCAAGGGGGCCAGGAATTACGATGAGCAGTTCTTC.

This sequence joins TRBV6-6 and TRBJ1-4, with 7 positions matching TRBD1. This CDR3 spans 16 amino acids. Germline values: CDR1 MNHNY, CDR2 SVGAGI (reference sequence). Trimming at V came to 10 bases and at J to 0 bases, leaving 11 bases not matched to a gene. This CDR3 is CANLAGQFATNEKLFF. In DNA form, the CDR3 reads TGTGCCAATCTGGCGGGACAGTTTGCAACTAATGAAAAACTGTTTTTT.

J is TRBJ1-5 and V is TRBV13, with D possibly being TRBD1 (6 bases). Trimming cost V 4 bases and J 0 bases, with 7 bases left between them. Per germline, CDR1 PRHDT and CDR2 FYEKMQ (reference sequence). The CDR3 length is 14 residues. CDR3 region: CASSSRGSNQPQHF. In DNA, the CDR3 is TGTGCCAGCAGCTCCAGGGGTAGCAATCAGCCCCAGCATTTT.

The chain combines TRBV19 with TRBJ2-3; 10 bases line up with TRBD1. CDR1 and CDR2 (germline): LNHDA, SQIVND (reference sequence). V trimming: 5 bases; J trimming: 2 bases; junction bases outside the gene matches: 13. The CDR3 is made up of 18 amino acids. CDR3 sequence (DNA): TGTGCCAGTAGTTCGAGCCCGGGACAGGGGTCTCCCACAGATACGCAGTATTTT. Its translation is CASSSSPGQGSPTDTQYF.

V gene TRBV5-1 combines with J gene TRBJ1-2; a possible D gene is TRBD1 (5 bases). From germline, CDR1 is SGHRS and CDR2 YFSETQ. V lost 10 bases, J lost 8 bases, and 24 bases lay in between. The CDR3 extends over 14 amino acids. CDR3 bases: TGCGCCTCAAAGCCTGGGGGGAGTGAATACGGCTACACCTTC. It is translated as CASKPGGSEYGYTF. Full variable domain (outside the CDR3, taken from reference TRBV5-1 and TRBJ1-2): KAGVTQTPRYLIKTRGQQVTLSCSPISGHRSVSWYQQTPGQGLQFLFEYFSETQRNKGNFPGRFSGRQFSNSRSEMNVSTLELGDSALYLCASKPGGSEYGYTFGSGTRLTVV.

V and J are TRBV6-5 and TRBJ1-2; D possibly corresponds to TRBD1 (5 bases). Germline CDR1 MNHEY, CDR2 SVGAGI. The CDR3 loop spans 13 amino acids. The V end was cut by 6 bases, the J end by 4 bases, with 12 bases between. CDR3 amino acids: CASSGPQGYGYTF. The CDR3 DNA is TGTGCCAGCAGCGGGCCTCAGGGCTATGGCTACACCTTC.

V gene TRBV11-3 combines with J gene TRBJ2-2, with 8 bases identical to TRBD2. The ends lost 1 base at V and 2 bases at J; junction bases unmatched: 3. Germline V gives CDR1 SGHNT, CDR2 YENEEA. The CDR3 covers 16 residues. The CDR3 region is CASSLGRGANTGELFF. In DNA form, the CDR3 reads TGTGCCAGCAGCTTAGGGCGGGGGGCAAACACCGGGGAGCTGTTTTTT.

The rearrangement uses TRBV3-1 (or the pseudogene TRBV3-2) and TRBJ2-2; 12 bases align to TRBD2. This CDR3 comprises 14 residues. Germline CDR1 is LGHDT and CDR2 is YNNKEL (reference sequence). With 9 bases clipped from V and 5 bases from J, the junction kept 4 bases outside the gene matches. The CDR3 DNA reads TGTGCCAGTGGAGGACTAGCGGGGACCGGGGAGCTGTTTTTT. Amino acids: CASGGLAGTGELFF.

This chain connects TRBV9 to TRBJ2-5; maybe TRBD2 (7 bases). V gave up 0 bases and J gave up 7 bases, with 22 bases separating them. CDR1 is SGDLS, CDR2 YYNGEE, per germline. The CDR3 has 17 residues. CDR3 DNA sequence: TGTGCCAGCAGCGTAGGCGGCGGGGCGGGGGCGAGGGGGACCCAGTACTTC. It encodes CASSVGGGAGARGTQYF.

CDR3 sequence reads: CASSSGTSGGGETQYF. The CDR3 nucleotides read TGCGCCAGCAGCTCGGGGACTAGCGGGGGAGGAGAGACCCAGTACTTC. The J gene is TRBJ2-5, the V gene TRBV5-1, with TRBD2 matching over 14 bases. V gave up 3 bases and J gave up 4 bases; unmatched junction bases: 5. This CDR3 spans 16 amino acids. Germline lookup yields CDR1 SGHRS and CDR2 YFSETQ.

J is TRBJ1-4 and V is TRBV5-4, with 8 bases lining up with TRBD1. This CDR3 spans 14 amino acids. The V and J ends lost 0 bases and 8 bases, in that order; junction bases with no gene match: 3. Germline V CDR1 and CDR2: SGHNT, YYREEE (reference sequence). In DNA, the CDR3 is TGTGCCAGCAGCTTGGACAGGGGGTTCGAAAAACTGTTTTTT. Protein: CASSLDRGFEKLFF. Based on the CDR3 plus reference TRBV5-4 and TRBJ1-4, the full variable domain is ETGVTQSPTHLIKTRGQQVTLRCSSQSGHNTVSWYQQALGQGPQFIFQYYREEENGRGNFPPRFSGLQFPNYSSELNVNALELDDSALYLCASSLDRGFEKLFFGSGTQLSVL.

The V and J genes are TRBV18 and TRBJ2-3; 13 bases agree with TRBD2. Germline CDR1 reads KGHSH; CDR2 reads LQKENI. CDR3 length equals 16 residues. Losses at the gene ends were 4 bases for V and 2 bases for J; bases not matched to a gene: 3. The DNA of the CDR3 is TGTGCCAGCTCACGACTAGCGGGGGGAACCACAGATACGCAGTATTTT. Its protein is CASSRLAGGTTDTQYF.

The CDR3 DNA reads TGTGCCAGCAGCTTGCGCGGGGGAGGCACCGGGGAGCTGTTTTTT. It encodes CASSLRGGGTGELFF. The chain carries TRBV5-6 and TRBJ2-2; TRBD2 matches 7 bases. The CDR3 contains 15 residues. Losses at the gene ends were 1 base for V and 4 bases for J; bases not matched to a gene: 4. Germline CDR1 reads SGHDT; CDR2 reads YYEEEE.

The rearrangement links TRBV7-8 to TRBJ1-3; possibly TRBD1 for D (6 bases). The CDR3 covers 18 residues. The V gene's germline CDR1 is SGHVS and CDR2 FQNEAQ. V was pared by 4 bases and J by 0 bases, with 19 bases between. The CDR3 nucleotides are TGTGCCAGCAGCTCCCTACCCTCGACAGGCCGCTCTGGAAACACCATATATTTT. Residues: CASSSLPSTGRSGNTIYF. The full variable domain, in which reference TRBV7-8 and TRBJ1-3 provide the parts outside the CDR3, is GAGVSQSPRYKVAKRGQDVALRCDPISGHVSLFWYQQALGQGPEFLTYFQNEAQLDKSGLPSDRFFAERPEGSVSTLKIQRTQQEDSAVYLCASSSLPSTGRSGNTIYFGEGSWLTVV.

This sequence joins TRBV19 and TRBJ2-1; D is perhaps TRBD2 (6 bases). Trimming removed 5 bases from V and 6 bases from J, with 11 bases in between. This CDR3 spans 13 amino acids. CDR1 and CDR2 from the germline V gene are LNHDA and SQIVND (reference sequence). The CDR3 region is CASSVTSPNEQFF. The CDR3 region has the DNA TGTGCCAGTAGTGTCACTAGCCCCAATGAGCAGTTCTTC.

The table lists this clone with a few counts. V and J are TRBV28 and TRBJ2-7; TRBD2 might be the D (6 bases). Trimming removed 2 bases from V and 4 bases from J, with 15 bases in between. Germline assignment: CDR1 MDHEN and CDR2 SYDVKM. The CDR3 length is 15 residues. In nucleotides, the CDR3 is TGTGCCAGCAGTTTAGGAGGGCTCAAAAGTTACGAGCAGTACTTC. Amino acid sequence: CASSLGGLKSYEQYF.